This T cell receptor beta chain emerged from a study of cytomegalovirus exposure and HLA in healthy donors. Notes on the study in general: The tendency of first-cohort TCR clusters to co-occur in the approximately 120 validation repertoires was identified by a subsequent analysis. As confirmed in vitro, a few CMV-associated chains were specific for CMV antigens.

Produced via immunoSEQ multiplex PCR; TCRdb's table is partial and in-frame only. The sample lists about 200,000 clones, around 86% seen once, with 2% in the top ten. Details on this clone: Its specificity is not known.

The receptor was isolated from a woman aged 18-35 years in good health and CMV-seropositive. The material sequenced was PBMCs.

The DNA for the CDR3 is TGCAGCGTTGAGGAGGGCCAAGCTTTCTTT. Its translation is CSVEEGQAFF. V is TRBV29-1 and J is TRBJ1-1, with D uncertain. Trimming cost V 3 bases and J 9 bases, with 8 bases left between them. The length of the CDR3 is 10 residues. Germline CDR1 is SQVTM and CDR2 is ANQGSEA. Full variable domain (outside the CDR3, taken from reference TRBV29-1 and TRBJ1-1): SAVISQKPSRDICQRGTSLTIQCQVDSQVTMMFWYRQQPGQSLTLIATANQGSEATYESGFVIDKFPISRPNLTFSTLTVSNMSPEDSSIYLCSVEEGQAFFGQGTRLTVV.